Following are 22 T cell receptor beta chains from one sample sequenced in a study of vaccination and CD4 T cells after COVID-19. The antigens these receptors bind are not known. The study sequenced cultured CD4+ T cell DNA using the Oncomine TCR Beta short-read assay. A single record per CDR3 protein comes from TCRdb applying MiXCR to the PCR reads. This table has some 16,000 distinct CDR3 sequences, about a third appearing once. Treatment meaning: approximately nine-day PBMC culture with coronavirus spike peptide pools or control peptides (ViraFEST assay). Input material: cultured CD4+ T cells from blood. The receptors originated from a human donor with COVID-19.

CDR3: CAWSVVGGGETQYF. The DNA for the CDR3 is TGTGCCTGGAGTGTAGTCGGGGGGGGAGAGACCCAGTACTTC. The rearrangement uses TRBV30 and TRBJ2-5, with 8 positions matching TRBD2. The CDR3 consists of 14 residues. Germline V gene data show CDR1 as GTSNPN and CDR2 as SVGIG (reference sequence). Germline trimming cut 0 bases from V and 4 bases from J; bases unmatched to any gene: 4.

This clonotype was observed a few times. J is TRBJ1-2 and V is TRBV11-2; unclear D gene. Trimming shortened V by 4 bases and J by 8 bases, and 8 bases separated the two germline ends. This CDR3 has 11 residues. CDR1 is SGHAT and CDR2 is FQNNGV in the germline V gene. In nucleotides, the CDR3 is TGTGCCAGCAGCTCCAGGTACGGCTACACCTTC. This codes for CASSSRYGYTF.

On this clonotype: A junction end diverges from the germline sequence, so it may reflect a read error. The V call is TRBV19, the J call TRBJ2-4, with D perhaps TRBD1 or TRBD2 (5 bases each). The CDR3 extends over 15 amino acids. The germline V gene has CDR1 LNHDA and CDR2 SQIVND (reference sequence). CDR3 in amino acids: CASAGAEVAKSIQYF. CDR3 sequence (DNA): TGTGCCAGTGCCGGGGCCGAAGTTGCCAAAAGCATTCAGTACTTC. The variable domain in full, completed from reference TRBV19 and TRBJ2-4, reads DGGITQSPKYLFRKEGQNVTLSCEQNLNHDAMYWYRQDPGQGLRLIYYSQIVNDFQKGDIAEGYSVSREKKESFPLTVTSAQKNPTAFYLCASAGAEVAKSIQYFGAGTRLSVL.

Only a few counts were recorded for this clonotype. The rearrangement uses TRBV7-6 and TRBJ2-5; possibly TRBD1 or TRBD2 for D (6 bases each). From germline, CDR1 is SGHVS and CDR2 FNYEAQ. This CDR3 has 17 residues. V shed 3 bases and J shed 4 bases, with 21 bases lying between them. CDR3 in amino acids: CASSFLGGSGISETQYF. The CDR3 DNA is TGTGCCAGCAGCTTTTTAGGGGGTAGCGGTATTTCAGAGACCCAGTACTTC.

This sequence joins TRBV7-9 and TRBJ2-5, with a weak D call TRBD2 (7 bases). This CDR3 has 15 residues. CDR1 and CDR2 (germline): SEHNR, FQNEAQ (reference sequence). Deletions cut 1 base from V and 3 bases from J, with 12 bases between. As DNA, the CDR3 is TGTGCCAGCAGCTTAGGGGGGGGCTCCAAAGAGACCCAGTACTTC. It is translated as CASSLGGGSKETQYF.

The V and J genes are TRBV19 and TRBJ1-5, with D hard to call. This CDR3 spans 12 amino acids. V gave up 6 bases and J gave up 1 base, with 4 bases separating them. CDR1 is LNHDA, CDR2 SQIVND, per germline (reference sequence). The CDR3 nucleotides read TGTGCCAGTAGGGTCAGCAATCAGCCCCAGCATTTT. As protein: CASRVSNQPQHF.

V is TRBV19 and J is TRBJ2-6; D remains unclear. Per germline, CDR1 LNHDA and CDR2 SQIVND (reference sequence). V was trimmed by 5 bases and J by 4 bases, leaving 15 bases between them. The CDR3 extends over 16 amino acids. The CDR3 loop is CASSFQDLPGANVLTF. The CDR3 nucleotides are TGTGCCAGTAGTTTCCAAGACCTGCCCGGGGCCAACGTCCTGACTTTC.

This clonotype was counted only a few times. The chain combines TRBV11-2 with TRBJ1-6; tentatively, D is TRBD1 (6 bases). V gave up 2 bases and J gave up 8 bases, with 16 bases separating them. The length of the CDR3 is 16 residues. Germline V lookup: CDR1 SGHAT, CDR2 FQNNGV. CDR3 sequence: CASSLIGRGGYSPLHF. The DNA for the CDR3 is TGTGCCAGCAGCTTAATTGGACGAGGGGGATATTCACCCCTCCACTTT.

This clonotype was found a few times. The chain employs TRBV10-3 and TRBJ1-2; D is perhaps TRBD1 (5 bases). With 5 bases removed from V and 7 bases from J, the gap between germline ends came to 14 bases. There are 13 residues in the CDR3. Germline assignment: CDR1 ENHRY and CDR2 SYGVKD. The CDR3 reads CAISFPQGGGYTF. The CDR3 DNA follows: TGTGCCATCAGTTTTCCGCAGGGAGGTGGCTACACCTTC.

This clonotype was recorded a few times. V and J are TRBV6-2 or TRBV6-3 and TRBJ1-5; weak D call: TRBD1 (5 bases). In germline, CDR1 is MNHEY, CDR2 SVGEGT. The germline V and J ends were trimmed by 5 bases and 0 bases, with 11 bases remaining between them. This CDR3 is 15 amino acids long. The CDR3 DNA sequence: TGTGCCAGCAGTCCTGGGGGTTATAGCAATCAGCCCCAGCATTTT. This encodes CASSPGGYSNQPQHF.

The chain carries TRBV19 and TRBJ2-3; D is possibly TRBD1 (5 bases). This CDR3 contains 14 residues. V was cut by 6 bases and J by 6 bases, with 16 bases left in between. Germline V gene lookup returns CDR1 LNHDA and CDR2 SQIVND (reference sequence). CDR3 sequence reads: CASRVSRGRDTQYF. The CDR3 coding sequence is TGTGCCAGTAGAGTCTCTAGGGGCCGGGATACGCAGTATTTT.

Only a few counts were recorded for this clonotype. The chain links TRBV20-1 to TRBJ2-3; 7 positions match TRBD2. V lost 4 bases, J lost 1 base, and 8 bases stayed unmatched. Germline V CDR1 and CDR2: DFQATT, SNEGSKA (reference sequence). This CDR3 has 15 residues. The CDR3 loop is CSATSLAQRTDTQYF. The CDR3, as DNA: TGCAGTGCTACCTCACTAGCGCAACGCACAGATACGCAGTATTTT.

This clonotype was observed a handful of times. The rearrangement links TRBV6-1 to TRBJ1-3; tentative D call: TRBD1 (5 bases). Between the trimmed V and J ends, which lost 6 bases and 1 base, there was a span of 13 bases. The length of the CDR3 is 15 residues. Germline loops: CDR1 MNHNS, CDR2 SASEGT. CDR3 loop: CASRTTAKSGNTIYF. The DNA of the CDR3 is TGTGCCAGCAGGACGACAGCTAAGTCTGGAAACACCATATATTTT.

This rearrangement joins TRBV24-1 to TRBJ2-7; 9 bases are a match to TRBD1. Germline lookup yields CDR1 KGHDR and CDR2 SFDVKD. The V segment lost 4 bases and the J segment 4 bases; nucleotides outside the gene matches: 10. The CDR3 extends over 16 amino acids. CDR3 residues: CATSESERTGDYEQYF. CDR3 coding DNA: TGTGCCACCAGTGAATCCGAGCGGACAGGGGATTACGAGCAGTACTTC.

V gene TRBV6-5 combines with J gene TRBJ2-1; 10 positions match TRBD1. Germline loops: CDR1 MNHEY, CDR2 SVGAGI. The ends lost 3 bases at V and 2 bases at J; junction bases unmatched: 4. This CDR3 has 16 amino acids. The CDR3 DNA follows: TGTGCCAGCAGTTATCAGACAGGGGGCGCCTACAATGAGCAGTTCTTC. Translation gives CASSYQTGGAYNEQFF.

This clonotype was seen only a few times. The chain recombines TRBV7-6 with TRBJ2-7; D may be TRBD1 or TRBD2 (6 bases each). V lost 0 bases to trimming and J lost 7 bases, with 7 bases between them. This CDR3 is built from 12 residues. Germline lookup yields CDR1 SGHVS and CDR2 FNYEAQ. The CDR3 reads CASSLAGGEQYF. CDR3 nucleotides: TGTGCCAGCAGCTTAGCAGGGGGGGAGCAGTACTTC. Full variable domain (remainder filled in from reference TRBV7-6 and TRBJ2-7): GAGVSQSPRYKVTKRGQDVALRCDPISGHVSLYWYRQALGQGPEFLTYFNYEAQQDKSGLPNDRFSAERPEGSISTLTIQRTEQRDSAMYRCASSLAGGEQYFGPGTRLTVT.

V usage is TRBV7-9 and J usage is TRBJ1-4; 7 nucleotides agree with TRBD1. Per germline, CDR1 SEHNR and CDR2 FQNEAQ (reference sequence). The V gene end was trimmed by 5 bases and the J gene end by 3 bases; junction bases not matched to a gene: 6. This CDR3 comprises 15 residues. The CDR3 DNA is TGTGCCAGCAGCCTTGACAGGGAGGCTAATGAAAAACTGTTTTTT. This translates into CASSLDREANEKLFF.

By frequency in the sample, this clonotype is medium-sized. The genes are TRBV12-5 and TRBJ2-3, with 8 positions matching TRBD1. Germline V CDR1 and CDR2: LGHNT, FRNRAP. V lost 1 base and J lost 4; bases outside the gene matches: 4. The CDR3 runs to 15 residues. CDR3 residues: CASGLGQGAADTQYF. The CDR3 nucleotides read TGTGCTAGTGGTTTGGGCCAGGGGGCCGCAGATACGCAGTATTTT.

The V and J genes are TRBV5-1 and TRBJ1-2; D perhaps matches TRBD1 (6 bases). In germline, CDR1 is SGHRS, CDR2 YFSETQ. V gave up 4 bases and J gave up 8 bases, with 18 bases separating them. This CDR3 spans 14 amino acids. CDR3 nucleotides: TGCGCCAGCAGCGCCCCCGGGACAACGACGGGCTACACCTTC. It encodes CASSAPGTTTGYTF.

The chain joins TRBV2 to TRBJ2-1, with 8 bases aligning to TRBD2. The CDR3 has 15 amino acids. V was pared by 4 bases and J by 7 bases, with 9 bases of the junction left unmatched. Germline values: CDR1 SNHLY, CDR2 FYNNEI. The CDR3, as DNA: TGTGCCAGCAGTGTACCAGCGGGGGCCCTTAATGAGCAGTTCTTC. It translates to CASSVPAGALNEQFF. Combining the CDR3 with reference TRBV2 and TRBJ2-1 gives the whole variable domain EPEVTQTPSHQVTQMGQEVILRCVPISNHLYFYWYRQILGQKVEFLVSFYNNEISEKSEIFDDQFSVERPDGSNFTLKIRSTKLEDSAMYFCASSVPAGALNEQFFGPGTRLTVL.

The chain recombines TRBV12-3 or TRBV12-4 with TRBJ2-1; the match to TRBD2 covers 11 bases. The CDR3 is 17 amino acids. Trimming cost V 2 bases and J 8 bases; bases outside gene matches: 11. The DNA for the CDR3 is TGTGCCAGCAGTTTAAGGGCTAGCGGGGGGCCGGCGGATGAGCAGTTCTTC. Translated: CASSLRASGGPADEQFF.

By its share, this clonotype is large. The chain uses TRBV12-5 and TRBJ2-5, with D unclear. This CDR3 contains 13 residues. Germline V CDR1 and CDR2: LGHNT, FRNRAP. CDR3 sequence reads: CASQSPSQETQYF. In DNA form, the CDR3 reads TGTGCCTCCCAGTCGCCATCCCAAGAGACCCAGTACTTC.